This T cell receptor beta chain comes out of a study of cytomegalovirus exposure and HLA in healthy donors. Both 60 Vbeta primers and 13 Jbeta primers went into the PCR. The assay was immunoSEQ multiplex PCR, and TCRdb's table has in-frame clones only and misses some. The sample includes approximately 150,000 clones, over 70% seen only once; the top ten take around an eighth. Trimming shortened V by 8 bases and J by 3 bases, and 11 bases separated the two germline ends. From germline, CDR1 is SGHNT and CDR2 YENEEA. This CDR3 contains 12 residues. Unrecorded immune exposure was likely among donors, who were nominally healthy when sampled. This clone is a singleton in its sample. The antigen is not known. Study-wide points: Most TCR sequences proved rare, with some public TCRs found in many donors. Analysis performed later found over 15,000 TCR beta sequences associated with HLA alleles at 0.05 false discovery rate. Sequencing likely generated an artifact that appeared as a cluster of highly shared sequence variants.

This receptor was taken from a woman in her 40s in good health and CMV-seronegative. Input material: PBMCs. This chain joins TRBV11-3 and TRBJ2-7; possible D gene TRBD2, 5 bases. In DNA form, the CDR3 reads TGTGCCAGCGGCCCGGGAAGCTACGAGCAGTACTTC. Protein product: CASGPGSYEQYF.